This T cell receptor (beta chain) was obtained from a study of Graves' ophthalmopathy and Graves' hyperthyroidism. The study's findings and limits: Blood shared most expanded thyroid clonotypes above 0.001 frequency.

Using RNA transcripts, the TCR beta CDR3 regions were amplified. Second-round multiplex PCR came after a first-round RT-PCR that employed HTBI primers. Each CDR3 protein is one row after TCRdb ran MiXCR on the multiplex PCR reads. Among about 550,000 distinct CDR3 sequences listed, less than 40% were seen once. New diagnoses, under 2 months' duration, and ages 18 to 65 characterized the hyperthyroidism patients. Patients with other autoimmune diseases, uncontrolled infections, pregnancy or lactation were excluded. The diagnosis combined clinical symptoms, thyroxine, TRAb, thyroid ultrasound and orbital computed tomography scans. This clonotype came up many times. Its antigen remains unknown. The germline V and J ends were trimmed by 7 bases and 9 bases, with 10 bases remaining between them. This CDR3 region has 12 residues.

The rearrangement uses TRBV12-3 or TRBV12-4 and TRBJ1-6; D unresolved. The specimen sequenced was peripheral blood or thyroid tissue (not recorded which). The TCR originated in an adult man with Graves' hyperthyroidism. The CDR3: CASMLWGSPLHF. The DNA for the CDR3 is TGTGCCAGCATGCTTTGGGGTTCACCCCTCCACTTT.